This T cell receptor beta chain was identified during a study of cytomegalovirus exposure and HLA in healthy donors. It was with 60 Vbeta and 13 Jbeta primers that the PCR ran. The table came from immunoSEQ multiplex PCR; TCRdb's copy has only in-frame clones and leaves some out. The sample includes 190,000 or so clones, around 86% seen only once; the top ten take around 1.6%. V gave up 3 bases and J gave up 5 bases, with 14 bases separating them. Looked up from germline, CDR1 is SGHTS and CDR2 is YDEGEE. The CDR3 sequence is 14 residues long. The chain uses TRBV5-8 and TRBJ2-5; no firm D call. Sequenced material: PBMCs. The source of this sequence is a man aged 45-65 years in good health and CMV-seronegative. The CDR3 coding sequence is TGTGCCAGCAGCTGGCCTAAGAGGAAGGAGACCCAGTACTTC. It codes for CASSWPKRKETQYF.